What follows are 27 T cell receptor beta chains derived from one specimen sequenced in a study of regulatory T cells in long-lasting Graves disease. Described time point: newly diagnosed GD, antithyroid drugs for less than 3 months. The authors made the TCR library using RNA they extracted from PBMCs. Arm-PCR of CDR3 regions and iRepertoire HTBI primers were used to build TCR beta libraries. TCRdb analysed the multiplex PCR reads with MiXCR anew, one entry per CDR3 protein. The profile shows 580,000 or so distinct CDR3 sequences, 15% to 20% of them singletons. The data were also submitted as part of a second study, on T cells in Graves' hyperthyroidism and ophthalmopathy.

This material consisted of peripheral blood mononuclear cells (PBMCs), taken at new diagnosis, from a patient treated with antithyroid drugs. Every receptor here comes from a man aged 18 to 29 with Graves disease.

This clonotype was seen more than once but under ten times. The V gene is TRBV3-1, the J gene TRBJ2-1; D unclear. The CDR3 runs 14 residues. The V end was cut by 2 bases, the J end by 2 bases, with 7 bases between. CDR1 is LGHDT and CDR2 is YNNKEL in the germline V gene (reference sequence). CDR3 protein: CASSQSLAYNEQFF. CDR3 DNA sequence: TGTGCCAGCAGCCAATCCCTGGCCTACAATGAGCAGTTCTTC.

V usage is TRBV3-1 and J usage is TRBJ1-6; TRBD1 aligns across 8 bases. V was clipped by 4 bases and J by 8 bases; unmatched bases: 7. CDR3 length: 15 residues. From germline, CDR1 is LGHDT and CDR2 YNNKEL (reference sequence). CDR3 sequence: CASSRGQGVDSPLHF. CDR3 in DNA: TGTGCCAGCAGCCGAGGACAGGGTGTCGATTCACCCCTCCACTTT.

In this sample, this clonotype turned up many times. This chain links TRBV27 with TRBJ1-1, with TRBD1 as a possible D gene (6 bases). Trimming shortened V by 5 bases and J by 4 bases, and 17 bases separated the two germline ends. The germline gives CDR1 MNHEY, CDR2 SMNVEV (reference sequence). This CDR3 contains 15 residues. The CDR3 loop reads CASSAKQGRGTEAFF. CDR3 bases: TGTGCCAGCAGTGCCAAACAGGGACGGGGCACTGAAGCTTTCTTT.

This clonotype has just a few counts. This rearrangement joins TRBV6-1 to TRBJ2-2; TRBD1 might be the D (5 bases). The ends were cut back, 6 bases at V and 3 bases at J, with 11 bases in the middle. The CDR3 has 14 residues. Germline values: CDR1 MNHNS, CDR2 SASEGT. In DNA, the CDR3 is TGTGCCAGCAGCTCTGGACAAGACACCGGGGAGCTGTTTTTT. This gives the protein CASSSGQDTGELFF.

This clonotype has a handful of counts. The J gene is TRBJ2-2, the V gene TRBV5-6; 10 positions agree with TRBD2. V dropped 0 bases and J dropped 6; count of bases not matched to a gene: 2. Germline CDR1 SGHDT, CDR2 YYEEEE. This CDR3 region has 15 residues. The CDR3 region has the DNA TGTGCCAGCAGCTTGGGACTAGCGGGCTCCGGGGAGCTGTTTTTT. It specifies CASSLGLAGSGELFF.

This clonotype was detected ten times or more. The chain joins TRBV5-1 to TRBJ2-1; 14 nucleotides match TRBD2. Germline trimming cut 4 bases from V and 7 bases from J; bases unmatched to any gene: 7. CDR3 length: 16 residues. Germline CDR1 is SGHRS and CDR2 is YFSETQ. The CDR3 is CASSKGTSGSKNEQFF. The DNA of the CDR3 is TGCGCCAGCAGCAAAGGGACTAGCGGGAGTAAGAATGAGCAGTTCTTC.

This clonotype was counted ten times or more. The V and J genes are TRBV28 and TRBJ2-3, with 10 nucleotides matching TRBD2. Germline CDR1 is MDHEN and CDR2 is SYDVKM. With 4 bases clipped from V and 0 bases from J, the junction kept 4 bases outside the gene matches. This CDR3 is built from 16 residues. As DNA, the CDR3 is TGTGCCAGCAGTTACCTAGCGGGAGAAAGCACAGATACGCAGTATTTT. Amino acids: CASSYLAGESTDTQYF.

This rearrangement joins TRBV7-2 to TRBJ2-2, with D possibly matching TRBD1 (6 bases). CDR1 SGHTA and CDR2 FQGNSA come from the germline V gene. Trimming removed 5 bases at V and 2 bases at J, with 9 bases between. The CDR3 spans 14 residues. The CDR3 DNA follows: TGTGCCAGCAGCATGGGACAAAACACCGGGGAGCTGTTTTTT. Amino acid sequence: CASSMGQNTGELFF.

Turning to this clonotype: With a much larger clone just one base away, this may be a read error. The rearrangement uses TRBV6-1 and TRBJ2-3; 7 nucleotides match TRBD2. CDR1 is MNHNS and CDR2 is SASEGT in the germline V gene. This CDR3 spans 15 amino acids. V gave up 6 bases and J gave up 0 bases; unmatched junction bases: 6. CDR3 residues: CASRELAPSTDTQYF. The CDR3, as DNA: TGTGCCAGCAGGGAACTAGCGCCTAGCACAGATACGCAGTATTTT.

This clonotype was detected ten times or more. The rearrangement joins TRBV15 to TRBJ1-5; 7 nucleotides match TRBD1. With V trimmed by 1 base and J by 0 bases, 3 bases remained unmatched. CDR1 LNHNV and CDR2 YYDKDF come from the germline V gene (reference sequence). This CDR3 spans 16 amino acids. The CDR3 here is CATSRGTGSSNQPQHF. The CDR3 DNA reads TGTGCCACCAGCAGAGGGACAGGCTCTAGCAATCAGCCCCAGCATTTT.

The rearrangement links TRBV29-1 to TRBJ2-7; D perhaps matches TRBD1 (5 bases). The length of the CDR3 is 14 residues. V lost 4 bases to trimming and J lost 4 bases, with 17 bases between them. Germline V gene lookup returns CDR1 SQVTM and CDR2 ANQGSEA. CDR3 nucleotide sequence: TGCAGCGTTGTTCGTCTCTCCAGGGATTACGAGCAGTACTTC. It codes for CSVVRLSRDYEQYF.

This clonotype was seen ten or more times. The CDR3 DNA reads TGTGCCAGCCGGGCGGGCGGGGCGGGCTACAATGAGCAGTTCTTC. This sequence encodes CASRAGGAGYNEQFF. This chain joins TRBV28 and TRBJ2-1, with D possibly TRBD2 on 6 matching bases. Germline V gene sequence: CDR1 MDHEN, CDR2 SYDVKM. Trimming removed 8 bases from V and 3 bases from J, with 17 bases in between. The CDR3 spans 15 residues.

This clonotype was counted many times. V and J are TRBV5-1 and TRBJ2-7; 8 nucleotides match TRBD1. The junction had 7 bases not matched to a gene; V was cut back by 5 bases and J by 6 bases. CDR1 is SGHRS and CDR2 is YFSETQ in the germline V gene. CDR3 size: 13 residues. The CDR3 spells CASRVQGAPEQYF. CDR3 nucleotides: TGCGCCAGCAGGGTGCAGGGGGCGCCCGAGCAGTACTTC. Using reference TRBV5-1 and TRBJ2-7 for the parts outside the CDR3, the full variable domain is KAGVTQTPRYLIKTRGQQVTLSCSPISGHRSVSWYQQTPGQGLQFLFEYFSETQRNKGNFPGRFSGRQFSNSRSEMNVSTLELGDSALYLCASRVQGAPEQYFGPGTRLTVT.

V gene TRBV20-1 combines with J gene TRBJ1-5; a weak D match, TRBD1 (5 bases). CDR3 length: 15 residues. Trimming stripped 6 bases from V and 5 bases from J, with 20 bases between. CDR1 is DFQATT and CDR2 is SNEGSKA in the germline V gene (reference sequence). The CDR3 is CSASNRQGPDQPQHF. The CDR3 bases are TGCAGTGCCAGTAACCGGCAGGGCCCAGATCAGCCCCAGCATTTT.

J is TRBJ1-5 and V is TRBV28; D gene unclear. This CDR3 is built from 17 residues. V was clipped by 8 bases and J by 0 bases, with 20 bases between them. CDR1 and CDR2 from the germline V gene are MDHEN and SYDVKM. The CDR3, as DNA: TGTGCCAGCTTCTCGATGGGCGGCGGGGTTAGCAATCAGCCCCAGCATTTT. This sequence encodes CASFSMGGGVSNQPQHF.

This clonotype was seen many times. V gene TRBV20-1 combines with J gene TRBJ2-5; 8 bases match TRBD2. Trimming took 4 bases from V and 4 from J; bases not matched to a gene: 11. Per the germline V gene, CDR1 is DFQATT and CDR2 is SNEGSKA (reference sequence). CDR3 length: 15 amino acids. The CDR3 is CSANTGGFSRETQYF. The CDR3 nucleotides are TGCAGTGCTAACACGGGGGGGTTTTCACGAGAGACCCAGTACTTC.

This clonotype came up many times. V is TRBV20-1 and J is TRBJ1-2; 8 bases agree with TRBD1. The germline V gene encodes CDR1 DFQATT and CDR2 SNEGSKA (reference sequence). The trim removed 3 bases at V and 1 base at J, leaving 1 base unmatched. The CDR3 totals 13 residues. For the CDR3, the DNA is TGCAGTGCTAGCGACAGGGGTAACTATGGCTACACCTTC. Its protein product is CSASDRGNYGYTF.

This clonotype has ten or more counts. The V call is TRBV28, the J call TRBJ2-6; 7 bases match TRBD2. CDR3 length equals 14 residues. V lost 10 bases to trimming and J lost 3 bases; unmatched junction nucleotides: 6. CDR1 and CDR2 (germline): MDHEN, SYDVKM. Written as DNA, the CDR3 is TGTGCCACCGTATTAGCGGGTGGGGCCAACGTCCTGACTTTC. Translation gives CATVLAGGANVLTF.

This clonotype was observed at least ten times. This chain uses TRBV19 with TRBJ2-7, with a weak D call TRBD2 (6 bases). V was cut by 7 bases and J by 7 bases, with 20 bases left in between. From germline, CDR1 is LNHDA and CDR2 SQIVND (reference sequence). This CDR3 comprises 14 residues. The CDR3, as DNA: TGTGCCAGTATCCCTCGGGGACTCTCCCATGAGCAGTACTTC. It yields the protein CASIPRGLSHEQYF.

The chain couples TRBV12-3 or TRBV12-4 to TRBJ2-1; possible D gene TRBD1, 6 bases. Trimming took off 7 bases at V and 2 bases at J, with 15 bases between the two ends. The CDR3 runs to 15 residues. In nucleotides, the CDR3 is TGTGCCAGCACCCTTCGACAGGCCCCCTACAATGAGCAGTTCTTC. Translating gives CASTLRQAPYNEQFF.

The chain carries TRBV6-1 and TRBJ2-3; D uncertain. The CDR3 loop spans 15 amino acids. The germline V and J ends were trimmed by 6 bases and 0 bases, with 13 bases remaining between them. Germline CDR1 is MNHNS and CDR2 is SASEGT. CDR3 sequence reads: CASSQSSSSTDTQYF. For the CDR3, the DNA is TGTGCCAGCAGCCAGAGCTCTTCTAGCACAGATACGCAGTATTTT.

This clonotype was observed at least ten times. V is TRBV28 and J is TRBJ2-5, with TRBD1 identical over 8 bases. The V segment lost 6 bases and the J segment 5 bases; nucleotides outside the gene matches: 5. Germline assignment: CDR1 MDHEN and CDR2 SYDVKM. This CDR3 is 13 amino acids long. CDR3 region: CASRVGQVETQYF. The CDR3 nucleotides are TGTGCCAGCAGGGTGGGACAGGTGGAGACCCAGTACTTC.

This clonotype was counted only a few times. The chain couples TRBV19 to TRBJ2-1; D is undetermined. CDR1 is LNHDA and CDR2 is SQIVND in the germline V gene (reference sequence). CDR3 length equals 13 residues. V lost 6 bases, J lost 7 bases, and 13 bases lay in between. CDR3 nucleotides: TGTGCCAGTAGCCTCTGGGGAACTAATGAGCAGTTCTTC. Translating gives CASSLWGTNEQFF. The full variable domain, rest sourced from reference TRBV19 and TRBJ2-1, is DGGITQSPKYLFRKEGQNVTLSCEQNLNHDAMYWYRQDPGQGLRLIYYSQIVNDFQKGDIAEGYSVSREKKESFPLTVTSAQKNPTAFYLCASSLWGTNEQFFGPGTRLTVL.

This sequence joins TRBV20-1 and TRBJ1-5, with D unclear. Between the trimmed V and J ends, which lost 3 bases and 1 base, there was a span of 13 bases. The CDR3 extends over 15 amino acids. Per the germline V gene, CDR1 is DFQATT and CDR2 is SNEGSKA (reference sequence). This chain's CDR3 is CSASDGSGSNQPQHF. CDR3 sequence (DNA): TGCAGTGCTAGTGATGGTTCCGGCAGCAATCAGCCCCAGCATTTT.

The chain combines TRBV30 with TRBJ2-2; D is perhaps TRBD1 (6 bases). Trimming took off 5 bases at V and 5 bases at J, with 15 bases between the two ends. The germline V gene encodes CDR1 GTSNPN and CDR2 SVGIG (reference sequence). This CDR3 has 14 amino acids. CDR3 DNA: TGTGCCTGGCACGCCAACAGGGAGACCGGGGAGCTGTTTTTT. Translation: CAWHANRETGELFF.

This chain links TRBV20-1 with TRBJ2-5, with D possibly being TRBD1 or TRBD2 (5 bases each). V lost 0 bases to trimming and J lost 5 bases, with 13 bases between them. CDR1 is DFQATT, CDR2 SNEGSKA, per germline (reference sequence). This CDR3 region has 14 residues. CDR3 nucleotides: TGCAGTGCTAGAGAGAGAGGGGAATGGGAGACCCAGTACTTC. It encodes CSARERGEWETQYF.

About this clonotype itself: A read error is the likely source, as a far larger clone sits one nucleotide away. This chain uses TRBV6-1 with TRBJ1-6; D is possibly TRBD1 (6 bases). This CDR3 region has 14 residues. Germline values: CDR1 MNHNS, CDR2 SASEGT. CDR3: CAGSLRGGGSPLHF. CDR3 sequence (DNA): TGTGCCGGCAGCCTACGGGGGGGCGGATCACCCCTCCACTTT.